The clone carrying this T cell receptor (beta chain) showed up just once. The antigen is not known. The V gene end was trimmed by 3 bases and the J gene end by 7 bases; junction bases not matched to a gene: 5. The CDR3 sequence is 13 residues long. CDR1 is SGHRS, CDR2 YFSETQ, per germline. The sample originates from a study of metastatic and nonmetastatic thyroid tumors. At the level of the study: From malignant and benign thyroid patients, repertoires in blood and in tumor or nodule tissue were compared. Study results and limitations: Significantly greater TCR beta diversity was reportedly found in malignant thyroid tumors than in benign nodules (in blood and tumor).

Thyroid surgery had not been preceded by any treatment in any patient. In the study's own analysis: Building a distant-metastasis classifier for papillary thyroid cancer drew on CDR3 differences across clinicopathological groups. Using MiXCR, TCRdb re-called clones from the PCR reads. It is TCRdb's table, rather than the study itself, that gives the V and J calls and clone size. The sample includes roughly 23,000 clones, 20% to 25% seen only once; the top ten take 60% to 80%. Sequencing was carried out using blood. The source of this sequence is a male donor with papillary thyroid cancer or a benign thyroid nodule (not recorded which). Some clones in this sample may be carry-over from other donors' samples. This chain uses TRBV5-1 with TRBJ2-5, with 8 bases matching TRBD2. In nucleotides, the CDR3 is TGCGCCAGCAGCTCAGCGGGGGCAGGGACCCAGTACTTC. Protein: CASSSAGAGTQYF.